Presented here are 32 T cell receptor beta chains from one specimen sequenced in a study of blood T cell repertoires in COVID-19 (TCRdb year 2020). The library was produced with the immunoSEQ multiplex PCR assay. TCRdb provides this immuneACCESS table in a form limited to in-frame rearrangements. Some clones are lacking; in checked studies, under half of them reflect an unresolved V gene, and why the rest are absent is not known. The sample yields 15,000 to 25,000 clones; about 92% were counted once. The top ten clones comprise 4.1% of the sample. Sequenced: peripheral blood. These receptors all stem from a woman in her forties or fifties with active COVID-19.

This chain connects TRBV6-1 to TRBJ2-7; tentatively, D is TRBD2 (7 bases). The CDR3 is 16 residues long. Germline loops: CDR1 MNHNS, CDR2 SASEGT. Trimming took 4 bases from V and 0 from J, leaving 16 bases between them. The CDR3 DNA is TGTGCCAGCAGTGTTAGTTCGGCGGGGGCCTCCTACGAGCAGTACTTC. Its protein is CASSVSSAGASYEQYF.

The genes are TRBV3-1 (or the pseudogene TRBV3-2) and TRBJ2-7; 7 nucleotides agree with TRBD1. Germline V lookup: CDR1 LGHDT, CDR2 YNNKEL (reference sequence). CDR3 length: 13 amino acids. V shed 2 bases and J 5 bases; nucleotides not matched to a gene: 3. Here the CDR3 DNA reads TGTGCCAGCAGCCAAATGACAGGGAACGAGCAGTACTTC. Amino acid sequence: CASSQMTGNEQYF.

The chain couples TRBV5-1 to TRBJ2-7; TRBD2 is a possible D gene (5 bases). Germline lookup yields CDR1 SGHRS and CDR2 YFSETQ. This CDR3 is 14 amino acids long. V lost 0 bases and J lost 0, with 7 bases in between. CDR3 protein: CASSLEGASYEQYF. As DNA, the CDR3 is TGCGCCAGCAGCTTGGAGGGAGCCTCCTACGAGCAGTACTTC.

V usage is TRBV2 and J usage is TRBJ2-3; 9 nucleotides agree with TRBD2. Germline assignment: CDR1 SNHLY and CDR2 FYNNEI. Germline trimming cut 7 bases from V and 7 bases from J; bases unmatched to any gene: 18. The CDR3 extends over 17 amino acids. The CDR3 region is CASTPGTSRGGLHTQYF. CDR3 nucleotides: TGTGCCAGCACCCCGGGGACTAGCAGAGGAGGTCTGCATACGCAGTATTTT.

The chain combines TRBV9 with TRBJ2-7; D perhaps matches TRBD2 (6 bases). Trimming shortened V by 3 bases and J by 1 base, and 14 bases separated the two germline ends. From germline, CDR1 is SGDLS and CDR2 YYNGEE. The CDR3 is 15 residues long. CDR3 sequence reads: CASSASGTSSYEQYF. The CDR3, as DNA: TGTGCCAGCAGCGCGTCCGGGACTTCATCCTACGAGCAGTACTTC.

This chain connects TRBV12-5 to TRBJ2-5, with TRBD1 matching 7 bases. V was clipped by 6 bases and J by 1 base; unmatched bases: 5. CDR1 LGHNT and CDR2 FRNRAP come from the germline V gene. The CDR3 sequence is 14 residues long. The CDR3 loop is CASGPGTAQETQYF. The DNA for the CDR3 is TGTGCTAGTGGACCCGGGACAGCCCAAGAGACCCAGTACTTC.

The chain joins TRBV4-2 to TRBJ2-7, with 8 nucleotides matching TRBD2. Germline trimming cut 0 bases from V and 3 bases from J; bases unmatched to any gene: 4. This CDR3 has 15 residues. Germline values: CDR1 LGHNA, CDR2 YNFKEQ. CDR3 protein: CASSQDITSGYEQYF. Here the CDR3 DNA reads TGTGCCAGCAGCCAAGATATAACTAGCGGCTACGAGCAGTACTTC.

This sequence joins TRBV30 and TRBJ2-1; D is unresolved. The CDR3 sequence is 11 residues long. From germline, CDR1 is GTSNPN and CDR2 SVGIG (reference sequence). Deletions cut 0 bases from V and 8 bases from J, with 5 bases between. The CDR3 reads CAWSVIDEQFF. The CDR3 DNA is TGTGCCTGGAGTGTTATCGATGAGCAGTTCTTC.

V and J are TRBV10-2 and TRBJ2-3; a possible D gene is TRBD2 (6 bases). Trimming took off 4 bases at V and 4 bases at J, with 12 bases between the two ends. The length of the CDR3 is 14 residues. CDR1 and CDR2 from the germline V gene are WSHSY and SAAADI. CDR3 nucleotides: TGCGCCAGCAGTGCTGAAGGAGGGTCAGATACGCAGTATTTT. Encoded protein: CASSAEGGSDTQYF.

This clone was recorded once. The chain links TRBV27 to TRBJ2-7; D is possibly TRBD2 (5 bases). V was pared by 5 bases and J by 7 bases, with 15 bases between. CDR3 length: 13 amino acids. The germline gives CDR1 MNHEY, CDR2 SMNVEV (reference sequence). The CDR3 DNA reads as TGTGCCAGCAGTCGAACAACCCCGGGGGAGCAGTACTTC. Residues: CASSRTTPGEQYF.

The chain carries TRBV5-4 and TRBJ1-2; TRBD1 agrees at 8 bases. Germline CDR1 SGHNT, CDR2 YYREEE (reference sequence). The CDR3 totals 15 residues. Trimming took 3 bases from V and 2 from J; bases not matched to a gene: 6. The DNA for the CDR3 is TGTGCCAGCAGCTGGCCGGGACAGGCGAACTATGGCTACACCTTC. This codes for CASSWPGQANYGYTF.

The rearrangement links TRBV19 to TRBJ1-1; D unclear. V lost 5 bases and J lost 3, with 10 bases in between. This CDR3 comprises 13 residues. Germline lookup yields CDR1 LNHDA and CDR2 SQIVND (reference sequence). CDR3 loop: CASSSFTDTEAFF. CDR3 nucleotides: TGTGCCAGTAGTTCCTTTACGGACACTGAAGCTTTCTTT. The complete variable domain, with remaining parts taken from reference TRBV19 and TRBJ1-1, reads DGGITQSPKYLFRKEGQNVTLSCEQNLNHDAMYWYRQDPGQGLRLIYYSQIVNDFQKGDIAEGYSVSREKKESFPLTVTSAQKNPTAFYLCASSSFTDTEAFFGQGTRLTVV.

V gene TRBV20-1 combines with J gene TRBJ2-1, with 7 bases identical to TRBD2. The V segment lost 3 bases and the J segment 1 base; nucleotides outside the gene matches: 9. This CDR3 comprises 16 residues. Germline V gene lookup returns CDR1 DFQATT and CDR2 SNEGSKA (reference sequence). The CDR3, as DNA: TGCAGTGCTAGTAAGACTAGCCTAAGGTCCTACAATGAGCAGTTCTTC. Residues: CSASKTSLRSYNEQFF.

The rearrangement joins TRBV9 to TRBJ1-6, with 9 bases fitting TRBD1. The CDR3 length is 14 residues. Unmatched junction bases numbered 9, after V lost 4 bases and J lost 13 bases. Germline CDR1 is SGDLS and CDR2 is YYNGEE. CDR3 DNA sequence: TGTGCCAGCAGCCCACGTCACAGGGGGCCGCCCCTCCACTTT. It codes for CASSPRHRGPPLHF.

The chain joins TRBV5-5 to TRBJ2-1; D is unresolved. The germline CDR1 and CDR2 sequences are SGHKS and YYEKEE (reference sequence). V lost 0 bases to trimming and J lost 9 bases, with 16 bases between them. The CDR3 covers 15 residues. The DNA for the CDR3 is TGTGCCAGCAGCTTGGGCCTAGTCGGTCTTACTGAGCAGTTCTTC. Protein sequence: CASSLGLVGLTEQFF.

DNA of the CDR3: TGTGCCAGCAGCACGGGACAGGGGGGACTTGATTATGGCTACACCTTC. Translating it yields CASSTGQGGLDYGYTF. This chain uses TRBV7-9 with TRBJ1-2; 11 positions match TRBD1. Germline V lookup: CDR1 SEHNR, CDR2 FQNEAQ (reference sequence). The CDR3 sequence is 16 residues long. V lost 5 bases, J lost 5 bases, and 10 bases stayed unmatched.

The rearrangement joins TRBV6-5 to TRBJ1-1; 8 positions agree with TRBD1. The length of the CDR3 is 13 residues. Trimming at V came to 6 bases and at J to 1 base, leaving 1 base not matched to a gene. Germline assignment: CDR1 MNHEY and CDR2 SVGAGI. The CDR3 nucleotides are TGTGCCAGCAGGGACAGGGAGAACACTGAAGCTTTCTTT. Amino acids: CASRDRENTEAFF.

This clone was counted between two and nine times. The V gene is TRBV27, the J gene TRBJ1-2; possible D gene TRBD1, 5 bases. This CDR3 spans 15 amino acids. V was trimmed by 5 bases and J by 5 bases, leaving 18 bases between them. Germline CDR1 is MNHEY and CDR2 is SMNVEV (reference sequence). CDR3 sequence: CASSPEGSGWYGYTF. DNA for the CDR3: TGTGCCAGCAGTCCCGAAGGGTCAGGGTGGTATGGCTACACCTTC.

The CDR3 DNA is TGTGCCAGCAGCCCTGACAGGACTGAAGCTTTCTTT. Protein product: CASSPDRTEAFF. The chain uses TRBV11-1 and TRBJ1-1, with a possible D match to TRBD1 (6 bases). The V and J ends lost 5 bases and 5 bases respectively, with 9 bases between them. The germline V gene has CDR1 SGHAT and CDR2 FQDESV (reference sequence). The CDR3 runs to 12 residues.

The chain is built from TRBV27 and TRBJ2-7; 10 positions match TRBD1. The CDR3 has 14 residues. V gave up 8 bases and J gave up 3 bases; unmatched junction bases: 7. CDR1 is MNHEY and CDR2 is SMNVEV in the germline V gene (reference sequence). This CDR3 is CASGSRTGGYEQYF. DNA of the CDR3: TGTGCCAGCGGGTCCCGGACAGGGGGCTACGAGCAGTACTTC.

The chain recombines TRBV5-1 with TRBJ1-1; no definite D call. The CDR3 has 14 amino acids. V was clipped by 1 base and J by 2 bases, with 9 bases between them. CDR1 and CDR2 from the germline V gene are SGHRS and YFSETQ. The CDR3 protein is CASSLYGENTEAFF. DNA for the CDR3: TGCGCCAGCAGCTTGTACGGGGAAAACACTGAAGCTTTCTTT.

This clone has just one count. This chain connects TRBV7-9 to TRBJ2-5; D might be TRBD2 (6 bases). This CDR3 comprises 15 residues. The germline V gene encodes CDR1 SEHNR and CDR2 FQNEAQ (reference sequence). V was clipped by 5 bases and J by 2 bases, with 15 bases between them. The DNA for the CDR3 is TGTGCCAGCAGCCGCATGGGGGGAGAACAAGAGACCCAGTACTTC. Translating gives CASSRMGGEQETQYF. The full variable domain, with the rest looked up from reference TRBV7-9 and TRBJ2-5, is DTGVSQNPRHKITKRGQNVTFRCDPISEHNRLYWYRQTLGQGPEFLTYFQNEAQLEKSRLLSDRFSAERPKGSFSTLEIQRTEQGDSAMYLCASSRMGGEQETQYFGPGTRLLVL.

The V and J genes are TRBV19 and TRBJ1-1, with D perhaps matching TRBD1 (6 bases). CDR3 length equals 13 residues. CDR1 and CDR2 from the germline V gene are LNHDA and SQIVND (reference sequence). Trimming took 7 bases from V and 0 from J, leaving 9 bases between them. The CDR3 is CASNRGMNTEAFF. The CDR3 DNA reads as TGTGCCAGTAATAGGGGGATGAACACTGAAGCTTTCTTT.

This chain links TRBV27 with TRBJ1-2; 7 bases fit TRBD1. The V segment lost 6 bases and the J segment 7 bases; nucleotides outside the gene matches: 5. There are 12 residues in the CDR3. Germline V gene data show CDR1 as MNHEY and CDR2 as SMNVEV (reference sequence). This CDR3 reads CASSKGAGGYTF. The CDR3 region has the DNA TGTGCCAGCAGCAAGGGGGCGGGTGGCTACACCTTC.

The chain carries TRBV27 and TRBJ1-1, with 7 bases matching TRBD1. The CDR3 extends over 16 amino acids. V dropped 5 bases and J dropped 0; count of bases not matched to a gene: 9. Germline V gives CDR1 MNHEY, CDR2 SMNVEV (reference sequence). CDR3 sequence: CASSPHRGQMNTEAFF. In DNA form, the CDR3 reads TGTGCCAGCAGTCCCCATCGGGGACAGATGAACACTGAAGCTTTCTTT.

V usage is TRBV6-4 and J usage is TRBJ2-4; 10 bases fit TRBD1. The CDR3 is 14 amino acids. Germline values: CDR1 MRHNA, CDR2 SNTAGT. Losses at the gene ends were 6 bases for V and 8 bases for J; bases not matched to a gene: 7. This chain's CDR3 is CASSNQGQGHIQYF. CDR3 bases: TGTGCCAGCAGCAACCAGGGACAGGGGCACATTCAGTACTTC.

The chain carries TRBV5-4 and TRBJ2-5, with 9 nucleotides matching TRBD2. This CDR3 has 15 residues. CDR1 is SGHNT, CDR2 YYREEE, per germline (reference sequence). V was clipped by 3 bases and J by 1 base; unmatched bases: 4. CDR3: CASSYGLALQETQYF. CDR3 DNA sequence: TGTGCCAGCAGCTACGGACTAGCGCTCCAAGAGACCCAGTACTTC.

This chain uses TRBV27 with TRBJ1-2; a possible D gene is TRBD1 (6 bases). The ends were cut back, 2 bases at V and 4 bases at J, with 8 bases in the middle. Germline V gene data show CDR1 as MNHEY and CDR2 as SMNVEV (reference sequence). CDR3 length equals 13 residues. CDR3 protein: CASSLGGSYGYTF. The CDR3 coding sequence is TGTGCCAGCAGTTTAGGGGGCAGCTATGGCTACACCTTC.

The chain is built from TRBV2 and TRBJ2-5; D possibly corresponds to TRBD2 (6 bases). Germline CDR1 and CDR2: SNHLY and FYNNEI. V was clipped by 10 bases and J by 1 base, with 19 bases between them. The CDR3 has 15 residues. DNA of the CDR3: TGTGCCATCTCGGGACTCGTGTCGAGCCAAGAGACCCAGTACTTC. Its protein is CAISGLVSSQETQYF.

V and J are TRBV6-5 and TRBJ2-7; 11 bases are shared with TRBD1. V lost 6 bases, J lost 2 bases, and 3 bases stayed unmatched. Germline-derived CDR1 and CDR2 are MNHEY and SVGAGI. This CDR3 comprises 14 residues. The CDR3 DNA follows: TGTGCCAGCAGCAGGGGACAGGGGGCCTACGAGCAGTACTTC. Translation: CASSRGQGAYEQYF.

The CDR3 reads CASSSKGQASGNTIYF. CDR3 DNA: TGTGCCAGCAGCTCGAAAGGACAGGCCTCTGGAAACACCATATATTTT. This rearrangement joins TRBV7-9 to TRBJ1-3; 7 bases map to TRBD1. Germline values: CDR1 SEHNR, CDR2 FQNEAQ (reference sequence). The CDR3 runs to 16 residues. Trimming at V came to 4 bases and at J to 0 bases, leaving 6 bases not matched to a gene.

CDR3 nucleotides: TGTGCCAGCAGCCCCGGGACTTTTTGGGAGACCCAGTACTTC. It specifies CASSPGTFWETQYF. This chain links TRBV5-4 with TRBJ2-5, with D possibly being TRBD2 (6 bases). V lost 4 bases, J lost 5 bases, and 15 bases lay in between. CDR1 SGHNT and CDR2 YYREEE come from the germline V gene (reference sequence). This CDR3 comprises 14 residues. Using reference TRBV5-4 and TRBJ2-5 for the parts outside the CDR3, the full variable domain is ETGVTQSPTHLIKTRGQQVTLRCSSQSGHNTVSWYQQALGQGPQFIFQYYREEENGRGNFPPRFSGLQFPNYSSELNVNALELDDSALYLCASSPGTFWETQYFGPGTRLLVL.